A selection of T cell receptor beta chains follows, all from one sample in a study of blood T cell repertoires in COVID-19. Assay used: immunoSEQ multiplex PCR; TCRdb lists only in-frame clones, some missing. This sample has more than 110,000 clones, with about four fifths found just once. Sequencing input: peripheral blood. These receptors originate from a human donor in a cohort sampled during active COVID-19. The CDR3 runs from the conserved cysteine through the conserved F or W. D genes are given only for firm matches. Not all rows give a size; the values are once, few, many and, for expanded clones, a class.

CDR3nt: TGCGCCAGCAGTGAGTCTTGGACAGGGGCCGCAGAAGCTTTCTTT
CDR3aa: CASSESWTGAAEAFF
v_gene: TRBV10-1
j_gene: TRBJ1-1
d_gene: TRBD1
abundance: NA

CDR3nt: TGTGCCAGCAACTCTGGACAGGGTCGAGAGACCCAGTACTTC
CDR3aa: CASNSGQGRETQYF
v_gene: TRBV28
j_gene: TRBJ2-5
d_gene: TRBD1
abundance: NA

CDR3nt: TGCGCCAGCCCGGACTACAACACCGGGGAGCTGTTTTTT
CDR3aa: CASPDYNTGELFF
v_gene: TRBV10-1
j_gene: TRBJ2-2
d_gene: NA
abundance: NA

CDR3nt: TGCGCCAGCAGCCGAGGACAGGGGACCTATGGCTACACCTTC
CDR3aa: CASSRGQGTYGYTF
v_gene: TRBV4-1
j_gene: TRBJ1-2
d_gene: TRBD1
abundance: NA

CDR3nt: TGTGCCAGCAGAACGGGGTTTTTCAATGAGCAGTTCTTC
CDR3aa: CASRTGFFNEQFF
v_gene: TRBV6-5
j_gene: TRBJ2-1
d_gene: NA
abundance: few

CDR3nt: TGTGCCAGCAGAACCGGGACAGGGGGCGGTTACGAGCAGTACTTC
CDR3aa: CASRTGTGGGYEQYF
v_gene: TRBV28
j_gene: TRBJ2-7
d_gene: TRBD1
abundance: NA

CDR3nt: TGTGCCAGCAGCTCAGAGGGCAGGGAGGCTCAGCATTTT
CDR3aa: CASSSEGREAQHF
v_gene: TRBV11-2
j_gene: TRBJ1-5
d_gene: NA
abundance: once

CDR3nt: TGTGCCAGCAGCCTACAGGGTACGGACTACGAGCAGTACTTC
CDR3aa: CASSLQGTDYEQYF
v_gene: TRBV5-4
j_gene: TRBJ2-7
d_gene: NA
abundance: NA

CDR3nt: TGCGCCAGCAGGACAGGGGATGTGTACACTGAAGCTTTCTTT
CDR3aa: CASRTGDVYTEAFF
v_gene: TRBV5-1
j_gene: TRBJ1-1
d_gene: TRBD1
abundance: NA

CDR3nt: TGTGCCAGCAGCTTCGGAGGAGGGTACAGTCAGCCCCAGCATTTT
CDR3aa: CASSFGGGYSQPQHF
v_gene: TRBV5-4
j_gene: TRBJ1-5
d_gene: NA
abundance: few

CDR3nt: TGTGCCAGCAGCCCGTTTAAACTAGCCGTTGCGAATGAGCAGTTCTTC
CDR3aa: CASSPFKLAVANEQFF
v_gene: TRBV3-1/TRBV3-2
j_gene: TRBJ2-1
d_gene: NA
abundance: NA

CDR3nt: TGCGCCAGCAGCTTGGAGGGGATTAGCAATCAGCCCCAGCATTTT
CDR3aa: CASSLEGISNQPQHF
v_gene: TRBV5-1
j_gene: TRBJ1-5
d_gene: NA
abundance: NA

CDR3nt: TGTGCCAGCAGTTTCCGGAGAATGGAGAATTCACCCCTCCACTTT
CDR3aa: CASSFRRMENSPLHF
v_gene: TRBV27
j_gene: TRBJ1-6
d_gene: NA
abundance: NA

CDR3nt: TGTGCCTCTTCCGGGACTGCATCCTACGAGCAGTACTTC
CDR3aa: CASSGTASYEQYF
v_gene: TRBV19
j_gene: TRBJ2-7
d_gene: NA
abundance: NA

CDR3nt: TGTGCCAGTAGTATAAATGGACAGATTGAAGCTTTCTTT
CDR3aa: CASSINGQIEAFF
v_gene: TRBV19
j_gene: TRBJ1-1
d_gene: NA
abundance: NA

CDR3nt: TGTGCCAGCAGTGAAGCGGGGACATCCGCCTACGAGCAGTACTTC
CDR3aa: CASSEAGTSAYEQYF
v_gene: TRBV6-1
j_gene: TRBJ2-7
d_gene: NA
abundance: NA

CDR3nt: TGTGCCAGCAGTTCCGGACAGGGCTATTATGGCTACACCTTC
CDR3aa: CASSSGQGYYGYTF
v_gene: TRBV27
j_gene: TRBJ1-2
d_gene: TRBD1
abundance: NA

CDR3nt: TGTGCCAGCTCACCATTGGCTAGCGGGAACACCGGGGAGCTGTTTTTT
CDR3aa: CASSPLASGNTGELFF
v_gene: TRBV18
j_gene: TRBJ2-2
d_gene: TRBD2
abundance: NA

CDR3nt: TGTGCCAGCAGCGTAGACCCCAGCGGGGGATACCAAGAGACCCAGTACTTC
CDR3aa: CASSVDPSGGYQETQYF
v_gene: TRBV9
j_gene: TRBJ2-5
d_gene: TRBD2
abundance: NA

CDR3nt: TGCGCCAGCAGCTTGGGTCCCGGGACAGGGGCCAACGAGCAGTACTTC
CDR3aa: CASSLGPGTGANEQYF
v_gene: TRBV5-1
j_gene: TRBJ2-7
d_gene: TRBD1
abundance: NA

CDR3nt: TGCGCCAGCAGTTCCCCGGCGGCGCCCTACGAGCAGTACTTC
CDR3aa: CASSSPAAPYEQYF
v_gene: TRBV5-1
j_gene: TRBJ2-7
d_gene: NA
abundance: NA

CDR3nt: TGTGCCAGCAGTTTATTGAAGTTTTCGGGGGACTCACCCCTCCACTTT
CDR3aa: CASSLLKFSGDSPLHF
v_gene: TRBV28
j_gene: TRBJ1-6
d_gene: NA
abundance: once